The 20 T cell receptor beta chains presented below share a single source sample, sequenced in a study of cytomegalovirus exposure and HLA in healthy donors. The study ran its PCR with 60 Vbeta and 13 Jbeta primers. TCRdb's table, derived via immunoSEQ multiplex PCR, lists solely in-frame clones and lacks some. Of 150,000 or so clones listed, approximately 84% were seen once; the top ten hold 1.4%. The sample consisted of PBMCs. The receptors originated from a man aged 25-45 years in good health and CMV-seropositive.

J is TRBJ2-1 and V is TRBV19; D may be TRBD1 (5 bases). Germline V gene lookup returns CDR1 LNHDA and CDR2 SQIVND (reference sequence). V lost 3 bases to trimming and J lost 8 bases, with 17 bases between them. CDR3 length: 15 amino acids. CDR3 residues: CASSIKLTDPHEQFF. The CDR3 nucleotides read TGTGCCAGTAGTATTAAGCTGACAGACCCCCATGAGCAGTTCTTC.

V is TRBV27 and J is TRBJ2-4; TRBD1 matches 9 bases. This CDR3 comprises 17 residues. The J segment lost 2 bases and the V segment lost 11 bases, leaving 16 bases of the junction unmatched. Germline V gene data show CDR1 as MNHEY and CDR2 as SMNVEV (reference sequence). CDR3 protein: CAGLGTGHLETKNIQYF. For the CDR3, the DNA is TGTGCCGGCCTCGGGACAGGGCACCTTGAAACCAAAAACATTCAGTACTTC.

This chain connects TRBV28 to TRBJ1-6; TRBD1 matches 7 bases. Losses at the gene ends were 8 bases for V and 4 bases for J; bases not matched to a gene: 8. Germline CDR1 is MDHEN and CDR2 is SYDVKM. The CDR3 is 15 residues long. The CDR3 DNA sequence: TGTGCCAGCTATGAGGGGACAGCATATAATTCACCCCTCCACTTT. As protein: CASYEGTAYNSPLHF.

V usage is TRBV5-1 and J usage is TRBJ2-1; 7 bases are shared with TRBD2. The V gene's germline CDR1 is SGHRS and CDR2 YFSETQ. This CDR3 region has 15 residues. The V gene end was trimmed by 0 bases and the J gene end by 9 bases; junction bases not matched to a gene: 9. The DNA for the CDR3 is TGCGCCAGCAGCTTGGGGGCGGGAGTGGTGAGTGAGCAGTTCTTC. This gives the protein CASSLGAGVVSEQFF.

The rearrangement uses TRBV18 and TRBJ2-3; 8 nucleotides agree with TRBD2. The CDR3 is 18 residues long. J lost 2 bases, V lost 1 base, and 11 bases had no gene match. CDR1 is KGHSH, CDR2 LQKENI, per germline. CDR3 amino acids: CASSPRSVREANTDTQYF. For the CDR3, the DNA is TGTGCCAGCTCACCACGGTCCGTGCGGGAGGCCAACACAGATACGCAGTATTTT. Supplemented by reference TRBV18 and TRBJ2-3, the full variable domain reads NAGVMQNPRHLVRRRGQEARLRCSPMKGHSHVYWYRQLPEEGLKFMVYLQKENIIDESGMPKERFSAEFPKEGPSILRIQQVVRGDSAAYFCASSPRSVREANTDTQYFGPGTRLTVL.

The V gene is TRBV19, the J gene TRBJ1-5; maybe TRBD1 (6 bases). Germline CDR1 and CDR2: LNHDA and SQIVND (reference sequence). This CDR3 has 16 amino acids. The V gene lost 5 bases and the J gene lost 1 base, with 15 bases spanning the gap. The CDR3 region has the DNA TGTGCCAGTAGTCCCGCTACAGGGATGAGCAATCAGCCCCAGCATTTT. Translating it yields CASSPATGMSNQPQHF.

This clone was detected only once. V is TRBV7-9 and J is TRBJ2-5; a possible D gene is TRBD1 (6 bases). Trimming cost V 8 bases and J 3 bases, with 13 bases left between them. CDR1 is SEHNR, CDR2 FQNEAQ, per germline (reference sequence). The CDR3 is 13 amino acids. The CDR3, as DNA: TGTGCCAGCTCTGGATCAGGGGAAGAGACCCAGTACTTC. Translated: CASSGSGEETQYF.

The chain recombines TRBV12-5 with TRBJ2-6; 9 bases agree with TRBD1. With 9 bases clipped from V and 5 bases from J, the junction kept 8 bases outside the gene matches. Looked up from germline, CDR1 is LGHNT and CDR2 is FRNRAP. This CDR3 has 15 residues. The CDR3 spells CARGGTGFRANVLTF. As DNA, the CDR3 is TGTGCTAGGGGTGGGACAGGGTTTAGGGCCAACGTCCTGACTTTC.

The chain carries TRBV18 and TRBJ1-1; the match to TRBD1 covers 8 bases. This CDR3 has 14 amino acids. V was clipped by 4 bases and J by 3 bases; unmatched bases: 4. The germline CDR1 and CDR2 sequences are KGHSH and LQKENI. The CDR3 protein is CASSHGQGHTEAFF. CDR3 DNA sequence: TGTGCCAGCTCACATGGACAGGGACACACTGAAGCTTTCTTT.

The rearrangement joins TRBV5-1 to TRBJ2-5, with D perhaps TRBD2 (5 bases). The DNA end is a closer match to TRBJ2-7, so the J assignment may be wrong. Germline V CDR1 and CDR2: SGHRS, YFSETQ. The CDR3 loop spans 14 amino acids. The CDR3 DNA reads as TGCGCCAGCAGCTTTGAGGGCAATTCCTACGAGCAGTACTTC. Translation gives CASSFEGNSYEQYF.

The chain has TRBV27 and TRBJ2-7; D is perhaps TRBD1 (6 bases). CDR1 MNHEY and CDR2 SMNVEV come from the germline V gene (reference sequence). This CDR3 is 13 amino acids long. Trimming removed 4 bases from V and 1 base from J, with 8 bases in between. The CDR3 DNA is TGTGCCAGCAGTTCCCAGGGGTCCTACGAGCAGTACTTC. This translates into CASSSQGSYEQYF.

CDR3 nucleotides: TGTGCCTCAGGGAGGTTAATGCAGGGCGGGGAGACCCAGTACTTC. This encodes CASGRLMQGGETQYF. This sequence joins TRBV7-9 and TRBJ2-5, with a weak D call TRBD2 (6 bases). The CDR3 extends over 15 amino acids. V lost 11 bases, J lost 5 bases, and 24 bases lay in between. Germline loops: CDR1 SEHNR, CDR2 FQNEAQ (reference sequence).

The sample holds one count of this clone. This rearrangement joins TRBV28 to TRBJ2-5; D is perhaps TRBD2 (6 bases). The CDR3 has 14 amino acids. V gave up 5 bases and J gave up 2 bases, with 12 bases separating them. Per the germline V gene, CDR1 is MDHEN and CDR2 is SYDVKM. CDR3 sequence (DNA): TGTGCCAGCAGTATAGGAGGGGAACAAGAGACCCAGTACTTC. Translating it yields CASSIGGEQETQYF.

CDR3: CASSLRALSNQPQHF. The CDR3, as DNA: TGTGCCAGCAGTTTACGTGCACTTAGCAATCAGCCCCAGCATTTT. This chain links TRBV27 with TRBJ1-5; D is unresolved. The germline CDR1 and CDR2 sequences are MNHEY and SMNVEV (reference sequence). This CDR3 comprises 15 residues. V gave up 2 bases and J gave up 0 bases, with 8 bases separating them.

This chain joins TRBV15 and TRBJ2-5; 9 bases align to TRBD1. CDR1 and CDR2 (germline): LNHNV, YYDKDF (reference sequence). This CDR3 contains 16 residues. V was clipped by 0 bases and J by 3 bases; unmatched bases: 5. CDR3 DNA sequence: TGTGCCACCAGCAGAGAGGGGGACAGGGATAAAGAGACCCAGTACTTC. Translating gives CATSREGDRDKETQYF.

V and J are TRBV10-3 and TRBJ2-7; the D gene is possibly TRBD1 (6 bases). Deletions cut 6 bases from V and 2 bases from J, with 11 bases between. The CDR3 is 13 residues long. Germline V gene data show CDR1 as ENHRY and CDR2 as SYGVKD. The CDR3 region has the DNA TGTGCCATCAGAGAGACAGGAACCTACGAGCAGTACTTC. Protein sequence: CAIRETGTYEQYF.

Only a few counts were recorded for this clone. The CDR3 bases are TGTGCCAGCAGCCCCACAGGGTACACTGAAGCTTTCTTT. This codes for CASSPTGYTEAFF. V gene TRBV5-4 combines with J gene TRBJ1-1; D perhaps matches TRBD1 (6 bases). The germline V and J ends were trimmed by 4 bases and 3 bases, with 10 bases remaining between them. Germline CDR1 is SGHNT and CDR2 is YYREEE (reference sequence). This CDR3 is built from 13 residues.

This rearrangement joins TRBV6-6 to TRBJ2-3; D is possibly TRBD2 (5 bases). V was clipped by 8 bases and J by 4 bases, with 7 bases between them. Looked up from germline, CDR1 is MNHNY and CDR2 is SVGAGI (reference sequence). The CDR3 runs 11 residues. DNA of the CDR3: TGTGCCAGCGGGAGCCCAGATACGCAGTATTTT. This gives the protein CASGSPDTQYF.

The chain carries TRBV4-1 and TRBJ2-5; the D is unclear. The germline V and J ends were trimmed by 0 bases and 2 bases, with 10 bases remaining between them. The V gene's germline CDR1 is MGHRA and CDR2 YSYEKL. This CDR3 has 15 residues. This CDR3 is CASSQERRLQETQYF. In nucleotides, the CDR3 is TGCGCCAGCAGCCAAGAACGGAGATTACAAGAGACCCAGTACTTC.

The chain joins TRBV6-1 to TRBJ2-2; TRBD1 matches at 7 bases. Germline CDR1 is MNHNS and CDR2 is SASEGT. The CDR3 has 15 residues. Unmatched junction bases numbered 6, after V lost 4 bases and J lost 4 bases. The CDR3 protein is CASSVGTAVTGELFF. CDR3 DNA sequence: TGTGCCAGCAGTGTTGGGACAGCAGTCACCGGGGAGCTGTTTTTT.